Each of the 4 T cell receptor beta chains below was sequenced from the same sample in a study of T cell clonality in common variable immunodeficiency. Whole-study findings and limits: Reportedly, TCR beta sequences from common variable immunodeficiency showed fewer deletions and N-nucleotide insertions.

Sequencing used immunoSEQ multiplex PCR; TCRdb keeps in-frame clones, though not all of them. Recorded here are roughly 25,000 clones, none singletons. Their antigen targets remain unknown. Source material: peripheral blood mononuclear cells. The receptors originated from a human donor with common variable immunodeficiency.

This clone came up many times. The CDR3 is cut off 3 residues early in the read; its end comes from the germline J gene. The chain carries TRBV7-8 and TRBJ1-5, with 8 bases matching TRBD1. Germline CDR1 reads SGHVS; CDR2 reads FQNEAQ. J was trimmed by 6 bases and V by 1 base; bases with no gene match: 2. CDR3 size: 14 residues. The CDR3 DNA, read in part, is TGTGCCAGCAGCTTAGGTGACAGGGGTCAGCCC. It translates to CASSLGDRGQP. The entire CDR3 reads CASSLGDRGQPQHF.

This clone was detected ten times or more. The read gets to within 3 residues of the CDR3 end, and the germline J gene fills in the rest. The genes are TRBV19 and TRBJ2-3; TRBD1 aligns across 7 bases. V lost 4 bases, J lost 0 bases, and 4 bases stayed unmatched. Germline CDR1 is LNHDA and CDR2 is SQIVND (reference sequence). The CDR3 is 15 residues long. CDR3 DNA, as far as it was read: TGTGCCAGTAGTAGCAGACAGGGAAGCACAGATACG. Its protein is CASSSRQGSTDT. The CDR3 in full is CASSSRQGSTDTQYF.

This clone was picked up many times. The DNA ends 3 residues before the CDR3 does, and the rest of the CDR3 is filled in from the germline J gene. This chain connects TRBV6-2 or TRBV6-3 to TRBJ1-5, with 9 positions matching TRBD1. This CDR3 contains 14 residues. Germline values: CDR1 MNHEY, CDR2 SVGEGT. J gave up 3 bases and V 6 bases, and 3 bases lay outside the gene matches. Partial CDR3 DNA: TGTGCCAGCAGGACAGGGGGAATCAATCAGCCC. It codes for CASRTGGINQP. The full CDR3 is CASRTGGINQPQHF.

This clone was detected many times. The CDR3 extends 3 residues past the end of the read, so its final part is completed from the germline J gene. V usage is TRBV4-2 and J usage is TRBJ2-1, with TRBD2 identical over 10 bases. Trimming at V came to 0 bases and at J to 2 bases, leaving 10 bases not matched to a gene. The CDR3 spans 19 residues. Germline loops: CDR1 LGHNA, CDR2 YNFKEQ. CDR3 DNA, as far as it was read: TGTGCCAGCAGCCAAGAGGGGTTAGCGGGAGGTGTAACCTACAATGAG. Translated, it gives CASSQEGLAGGVTYNE. From start to end, the CDR3 is CASSQEGLAGGVTYNEQFF.